These 15 T cell receptor beta chains were sequenced from one sample in a study of CD8 T cells in Susac syndrome. Random hexamers were used to reverse transcribe 0.5 to 1 ug of RNA. TCRdb itself ran the immunoSEQ multiplex PCR reads through MiXCR, one entry per CDR3 protein. The sample yields 100,000 or so distinct CDR3 sequences, roughly 96% seen once. Sequencing input: CD8+ T cells from PBMCs. Receptors originate from a human donor with Susac syndrome.

The chain has TRBV14 and TRBJ2-7; TRBD1 is a possible D gene (6 bases). The CDR3 totals 13 residues. Trimming removed 4 bases at V and 6 bases at J, with 13 bases between. Germline V gene lookup returns CDR1 SGHDN and CDR2 FVKESK. In DNA form, the CDR3 reads TGTGCCAGCAGCCTCGACAGGAAAGGCGAGCAGTACTTC. Protein: CASSLDRKGEQYF. The whole variable domain, remainder taken from reference TRBV14 and TRBJ2-7, is EAGVTQFPSHSVIEKGQTVTLRCDPISGHDNLYWYRRVMGKEIKFLLHFVKESKQDESGMPNNRFLAERTGGTYSTLKVQPAELEDSGVYFCASSLDRKGEQYFGPGTRLTVT.

CDR3 amino acids: CASSATINEQFF. In DNA form, the CDR3 reads TGTGCCAGCAGCGCGACCATCAATGAGCAGTTCTTC. The chain is built from TRBV9 and TRBJ2-1; no reliable D call. Germline V gene data show CDR1 as SGDLS and CDR2 as YYNGEE. The CDR3 is 12 residues long. Trimming left V 3 bases short and J 6 bases short, with 7 bases between.

The V gene is TRBV20-1, the J gene TRBJ2-7; possibly TRBD1 for D (5 bases). Trimming pared 3 bases from V and 1 base from J, leaving 13 bases between. The CDR3 runs to 14 residues. Germline V gene data show CDR1 as DFQATT and CDR2 as SNEGSKA (reference sequence). CDR3 DNA sequence: TGCAGTGCTAGCTCAGGGCTTAGTTCCTACGAGCAGTACTTC. This sequence encodes CSASSGLSSYEQYF.

The chain joins TRBV11-2 to TRBJ2-2, with D uncertain. The germline V gene encodes CDR1 SGHAT and CDR2 FQNNGV. V was trimmed by 5 bases and J by 5 bases, leaving 6 bases between them. The CDR3 has 12 residues. CDR3: CASSPITGELFF. CDR3 coding DNA: TGTGCCAGCAGCCCCATTACCGGGGAGCTGTTTTTT.

This chain uses TRBV5-1 with TRBJ1-1, with D possibly TRBD1 on 6 matching bases. CDR3 length equals 14 residues. From germline, CDR1 is SGHRS and CDR2 YFSETQ. The ends were cut back, 4 bases at V and 6 bases at J, with 16 bases in the middle. DNA for the CDR3: TGCGCCAGCAGCAGTAGCGACAGGCAGGCTGAAGCTTTCTTT. Translation gives CASSSSDRQAEAFF.

The gene calls are TRBV29-1 and TRBJ1-4, with TRBD1 as a possible D gene (5 bases). Trimming left V 4 bases short and J 4 bases short, with 10 bases between. The CDR3 has 13 amino acids. Germline lookup yields CDR1 SQVTM and CDR2 ANQGSEA. Here the CDR3 DNA reads TGCAGCGTTGCGGGACGGAATAATGAAAAACTGTTTTTT. Translating it yields CSVAGRNNEKLFF.

The CDR3 sequence: CASSHSGTENSPLHF. CDR3 DNA sequence: TGCGCCAGCAGCCACTCCGGGACAGAAAATTCACCCCTCCACTTT. V usage is TRBV4-1 and J usage is TRBJ1-6; 7 positions match TRBD1. The CDR3 loop spans 15 amino acids. The germline gives CDR1 MGHRA, CDR2 YSYEKL. The V and J ends lost 3 bases and 7 bases, in that order; junction bases with no gene match: 6.

The chain has TRBV29-1 and TRBJ2-2, with TRBD2 matching 10 bases. V lost 5 bases, J lost 4 bases, and 7 bases stayed unmatched. CDR1 is SQVTM, CDR2 ANQGSEA, per germline. This CDR3 spans 15 amino acids. The CDR3 region has the DNA TGCAGCGTTTGGACTAGCGGAAGGACCACCGGGGAGCTGTTTTTT. This gives the protein CSVWTSGRTTGELFF.

The chain carries TRBV18 and TRBJ1-1; no definite D call. The CDR3 totals 13 residues. Germline CDR1 KGHSH, CDR2 LQKENI. Trimming stripped 3 bases from V and 5 bases from J, with 10 bases between. Written as DNA, the CDR3 is TGTGCCAGCTCACCTGCTGGGTTGACTGAAGCTTTCTTT. Amino acid sequence: CASSPAGLTEAFF. The entire variable domain, with the rest obtained from reference TRBV18 and TRBJ1-1, is as follows: NAGVMQNPRHLVRRRGQEARLRCSPMKGHSHVYWYRQLPEEGLKFMVYLQKENIIDESGMPKERFSAEFPKEGPSILRIQQVVRGDSAAYFCASSPAGLTEAFFGQGTRLTVV.

The V and J genes are TRBV6-5 and TRBJ2-1; 10 positions match TRBD2. The CDR3 contains 14 residues. Germline V gene data show CDR1 as MNHEY and CDR2 as SVGAGI. V lost 5 bases to trimming and J lost 7 bases; unmatched junction nucleotides: 5. CDR3 region: CASSPSGRENEQFF. The CDR3 DNA sequence: TGTGCCAGCAGTCCTAGCGGGAGAGAAAATGAGCAGTTCTTC.

V usage is TRBV29-1 and J usage is TRBJ1-5, with TRBD1 matching 7 bases. CDR1 is SQVTM, CDR2 ANQGSEA, per germline. The V gene end was trimmed by 5 bases and the J gene end by 1 base; junction bases not matched to a gene: 2. This CDR3 region has 13 residues. The CDR3 reads CSVLTGSNQPQHF. Here the CDR3 DNA reads TGCAGCGTTTTGACAGGGAGCAATCAGCCCCAGCATTTT.

The chain combines TRBV12-3 or TRBV12-4 with TRBJ2-7; the match to TRBD2 covers 7 bases. Trimming took 4 bases from V and 6 from J; bases not matched to a gene: 3. The CDR3 spans 12 residues. Here the CDR3 DNA reads TGTGCCAGCAGTTATGGGGGGGGCGAGCAGTACTTC. Protein sequence: CASSYGGGEQYF.

This clonotype was observed a single time. V gene TRBV29-1 combines with J gene TRBJ1-4; D uncertain. Germline-derived CDR1 and CDR2 are SQVTM and ANQGSEA. Trimming pared 5 bases from V and 0 bases from J, leaving 10 bases between. The CDR3 contains 14 residues. CDR3 amino acids: CSVKTDATNEKLFF. The CDR3 DNA sequence: TGCAGCGTTAAAACAGACGCAACTAATGAAAAACTGTTTTTT.

The chain couples TRBV29-1 to TRBJ2-3, with D unclear. V was pared by 3 bases and J by 2 bases, with 12 bases between. The germline V gene has CDR1 SQVTM and CDR2 ANQGSEA. The CDR3 has 14 residues. The chain's CDR3 is CSVDEARSTDTQYF. For the CDR3, the DNA is TGCAGCGTTGACGAAGCAAGGTCCACAGATACGCAGTATTTT.

V usage is TRBV25-1 and J usage is TRBJ2-3, with 8 bases that match TRBD2. From germline, CDR1 is MGHDK and CDR2 SYGVNS. V lost 1 base, J lost 9 bases, and 3 bases stayed unmatched. The CDR3 length is 13 residues. The CDR3 DNA reads TGTGCCAGCAGTGAATGGGGGACTAGGACGCAGTATTTT. Protein: CASSEWGTRTQYF.